This is a list of T cell receptor beta chains from one sample in a study of CXCR3 chemokines and chemotherapy response in bladder cancer. MiXCR was run by TCRdb on the PCR reads, yielding one entry per CDR3 protein. This table holds about 2,300 distinct CDR3 sequences, around 7.4% found once. This specimen was acquired from a patient whose treatment included neoadjuvant chemotherapy. These receptors all come from a human donor with bladder cancer that responded to neoadjuvant chemotherapy. Each CDR3 is given with its conserved first and last residue. Fields, in order: D gene, clone size, J gene, V gene, CDR3 protein, CDR3 DNA. D genes are given only for firm matches. The size entry is marked missing in some rows and otherwise reads once, few, many or a size class.

>TRBD1|medium-sized|TRBJ2-7|TRBV13
CASSLARDSYYEQYF
TGTGCCAGCAGCTTAGCAAGGGACAGCTACTACGAGCAGTACTTC
>TRBD1|-|TRBJ1-3|TRBV18
CASSRDSLSSGNTIYF
TGTGCCAGCTCACGGGACAGCCTTTCCTCTGGAAACACCATATATTTT
>TRBD2|many|TRBJ2-1|TRBV12-5
CASGWGLATYNEQFF
TGTGCTAGTGGTTGGGGACTAGCAACCTACAATGAGCAGTTCTTC
>TRBD1|medium-sized|TRBJ1-2|TRBV6-1
CASSLTGTGSYGYTF
TGTGCCAGCAGTCTTACCGGGACAGGGAGCTATGGCTACACCTTC
>TRBD1|hyperexpanded|TRBJ1-4|TRBV19
CASSATGVGEKLFF
TGTGCCAGTAGTGCTACAGGGGTTGGTGAAAAACTGTTTTTT
>-|medium-sized|TRBJ2-1|TRBV7-2
CASSLGGIGGNEQFF
TGTGCCAGCAGCTTAGGAGGCATAGGGGGCAATGAGCAGTTCTTC
>-|medium-sized|TRBJ1-5|TRBV6-5
CASSYRRGMSNQPQHF
TGTGCCAGCAGTTACAGGCGGGGGATGAGCAATCAGCCCCAGCATTTT
>TRBD1|medium-sized|TRBJ2-7|TRBV29-1
CSGNTGQGSEQYF
TGCAGCGGGAACACGGGACAGGGGTCCGAGCAGTACTTC
>TRBD1|medium-sized|TRBJ2-1|TRBV18
CASSLGTGFYNEQFF
TGTGCCAGCTCACTCGGGACAGGGTTCTACAATGAGCAGTTCTTC
>TRBD1|medium-sized|TRBJ1-1|TRBV6-1
CASSEVGQDTEAFF
TGTGCCAGCAGTGAAGTGGGACAGGACACTGAAGCTTTCTTT
>TRBD2|-|TRBJ2-2|TRBV5-5
CASSFLAVSTGELFF
TGTGCCAGCAGCTTCCTAGCGGTCTCCACCGGGGAGCTGTTTTTT
>TRBD1|medium-sized|TRBJ1-6|TRBV5-6
CASSGGQGVSPLHF
TGTGCCAGCAGCGGGGGACAGGGGGTGTCACCCCTCCACTTT
>TRBD2|medium-sized|TRBJ2-4|TRBV6-5
CASSRLGLRTKNIQYF
TGTGCCAGCAGTCGACTGGGACTACGTACCAAAAACATTCAGTACTTC
>-|many|TRBJ1-1|TRBV7-9
CASSLITGLSMNTEAFF
TGTGCCAGCAGCTTAATCACAGGGCTCTCCATGAACACTGAAGCTTTCTTT
>TRBD1|many|TRBJ1-2|TRBV12-3/TRBV12-4
CASSHAGQGRGNYGYTF
TGTGCCAGCAGCCACGCGGGACAGGGGAGGGGGAACTATGGCTACACCTTC
>-|large|TRBJ2-7|TRBV29-1
CSVAVTGEQYF
TGCAGCGTGGCAGTGACTGGCGAGCAGTACTTC
>-|many|TRBJ1-2|TRBV5-4
CASSPLSSELTF
TGTGCCAGCAGCCCCCTTTCCAGCGAGCTGACCTTC
>TRBD1|-|TRBJ2-3|TRBV20-1
CSANGQGALDTQYF
TGCAGTGCTAATGGACAGGGGGCCCTAGATACGCAGTATTTT
>-|medium-sized|TRBJ1-1|TRBV19
CASSKGTLVRDTEAFF
TGTGCCAGTAGTAAAGGGACCTTGGTCCGCGACACTGAAGCTTTCTTT
>-|medium-sized|TRBJ1-1|TRBV29-1
CSVARTGFTEAFF
TGCAGCGTTGCGCGGACGGGATTCACTGAAGCTTTCTTT
>TRBD2|-|TRBJ2-1|TRBV13
CASSLAGGTYNEQFF
TGTGCCAGCAGCTTAGCGGGAGGGACCTACAATGAGCAGTTCTTC
>TRBD1|-|TRBJ1-1|TRBV20-1
CSASNPGGTEAFF
TGCAGTGCTAGTAATCCAGGGGGCACTGAAGCTTTCTTT
>-|medium-sized|TRBJ1-2|TRBV6-1
CASSEGTNYGYTF
TGTGCCAGCAGTGAAGGAACTAACTATGGCTACACCTTC
>-|medium-sized|TRBJ1-1|TRBV13
CASSRNRDSAEAFF
TGTGCCAGCAGCCGAAACAGGGATAGCGCTGAAGCTTTCTTT
>-|few|TRBJ2-1|TRBV30
CAWSPKGLNEQFF
TGTGCCTGGAGTCCAAAAGGACTGAATGAGCAGTTCTTC
>-|medium-sized|TRBJ1-5|TRBV15
CATINRKGGKANQPQHF
TGTGCCACCATCAACAGGAAGGGTGGGAAGGCCAATCAGCCCCAGCATTTT
>TRBD2|medium-sized|TRBJ2-1|TRBV6-5
CASSYNSGRTHEQFF
TGTGCCAGCAGTTACAATAGCGGGAGGACGCATGAGCAGTTCTTC
>-|many|TRBJ2-3|TRBV24-1
CATSDLGGPEDTQYF
TGTGCCACCAGTGACCTCGGGGGGCCTGAAGATACGCAGTATTTT
>-|few|TRBJ2-3|TRBV6-2/TRBV6-3
CASSPSGDQGTQYF
TGTGCCAGCAGCCCCTCGGGGGACCAGGGTACGCAGTATTTT
>-|medium-sized|TRBJ1-1|TRBV12-3/TRBV12-4
CASSLALRGMSTEAFF
TGTGCCAGCAGTTTAGCGCTAAGGGGGATGAGCACTGAAGCTTTCTTT
>-|many|TRBJ2-3|TRBV24-1
CATSDVGRAAMRDTQYF
TGTGCCACCAGTGACGTCGGACGGGCCGCAATGCGTGATACGCAGTATTTT
>-|-|TRBJ1-1|TRBV30
CAWGDFGNTEAFF
TGTGCCTGGGGGGACTTCGGGAACACTGAAGCTTTCTTT
>-|many|TRBJ2-7|TRBV5-6
CASSFSDPSGYEQYF
TGTGCCAGCAGCTTTTCGGATCCCTCAGGCTACGAGCAGTACTTC
>-|many|TRBJ2-1|TRBV7-9
CASTSGVSNEQFF
TGTGCCAGCACCTCCGGAGTCAGCAATGAGCAGTTCTTC
>-|many|TRBJ1-5|TRBV6-1
CASSAEEGIYQPQHF
TGTGCCAGCAGTGCGGAGGAGGGAATCTATCAGCCCCAGCATTTT
>-|many|TRBJ2-6|TRBV24-1
CAIQGSGANVLTF
TGTGCCATCCAGGGTTCTGGGGCCAACGTCCTGACTTTC
>-|many|TRBJ1-3|TRBV30
CAWRPTSDTIYF
TGTGCCTGGAGACCGACGAGTGACACCATATATTTT
>-|medium-sized|TRBJ2-7|TRBV19
CASSWGPLYEQYF
TGTGCCAGTAGTTGGGGACCCCTGTACGAGCAGTACTTC
>TRBD1|medium-sized|TRBJ1-2|TRBV28
CASRHWTGKRGIYGYTF
TGTGCCAGCAGGCATTGGACAGGGAAGCGGGGGATCTATGGCTACACCTTC
>-|medium-sized|TRBJ1-2|TRBV10-3
CAISEKGEGYGYTF
TGTGCCATCAGTGAAAAGGGGGAGGGCTATGGCTACACCTTC
>TRBD2|few|TRBJ2-7|TRBV5-6
CASSPGGSYEQYF
TGTGCCAGCAGCCCGGGGGGTAGCTACGAGCAGTACTTC
>TRBD1|many|TRBJ1-1|TRBV12-3/TRBV12-4
CASSSGQIAFF
TGTGCCAGCAGTTCGGGACAGATAGCTTTCTTT
>TRBD1|many|TRBJ2-7|TRBV10-3
CAISPGQGTYEQYF
TGTGCCATCAGTCCGGGACAGGGAACCTACGAGCAGTACTTC
>TRBD1|-|TRBJ2-7|TRBV4-2
CASSQTGVSYEQYF
TGTGCCAGCAGCCAAACAGGGGTCTCCTACGAGCAGTACTTC
>-|medium-sized|TRBJ2-2|TRBV6-1
CASRPAGTVNTGELFF
TGTGCCAGCAGACCTGCCGGGACTGTGAACACCGGGGAGCTGTTTTTT
>-|many|TRBJ2-1|TRBV6-1
CASSFDRREQFF
TGTGCCAGCAGCTTTGACAGACGGGAGCAGTTCTTC
>TRBD2|many|TRBJ2-3|TRBV12-3/TRBV12-4
CASSSSGGTDTQYF
TGTGCCAGCAGTTCTAGCGGGGGGACAGATACGCAGTATTTT
>-|medium-sized|TRBJ1-1|TRBV19
CASSLRDVWMNTEAFF
TGTGCCAGTAGCCTCAGGGATGTTTGGATGAACACTGAAGCTTTCTTT
>-|medium-sized|TRBJ2-2|TRBV10-3
CATGSGELFF
TGTGCCACCGGGAGCGGGGAGCTGTTTTTT
>TRBD2|-|TRBJ2-7|TRBV20-1
CSAREVGVAGIYEQYF
TGCAGTGCTAGAGAGGTCGGAGTAGCGGGCATATACGAGCAGTACTTC
>-|-|TRBJ2-7|TRBV14
CASSPTGTTYEQYF
TGTGCCAGCAGCCCAACCGGGACCACCTACGAGCAGTACTTC
>-|many|TRBJ1-1|TRBV5-4
CASSLDRPNTEAFF
TGTGCCAGCAGCTTGGACAGGCCGAACACTGAAGCTTTCTTT
>TRBD1|many|TRBJ1-5|TRBV6-5
CASRPGPQGDQPQHF
TGTGCCAGCAGACCGGGACCCCAGGGGGATCAGCCCCAGCATTTT
>TRBD2|large|TRBJ2-1|TRBV6-1
CASIPFGGIVSEQFF
TGTGCCAGCATTCCTTTCGGGGGGATTGTTAGTGAGCAGTTCTTC
>TRBD2|few|TRBJ2-7|TRBV24-1
CATSDRTSGFVYEQYF
TGTGCCACCAGTGACCGGACTAGCGGGTTCGTCTACGAGCAGTACTTC
>TRBD1|many|TRBJ1-2|TRBV12-3/TRBV12-4
CASSLAGQLDGYTF
TGTGCCAGCAGTTTAGCGGGACAGTTAGATGGCTACACCTTC
>TRBD1|many|TRBJ2-4|TRBV19
CASSSTGATSGTKNIQYF
TGTGCCAGTAGTTCGACAGGGGCTACGTCAGGAACCAAAAACATTCAGTACTTC
>-|many|TRBJ1-4|TRBV19
CASSITATNEKLFF
TGTGCCAGTAGTATAACAGCAACTAATGAAAAACTGTTTTTT